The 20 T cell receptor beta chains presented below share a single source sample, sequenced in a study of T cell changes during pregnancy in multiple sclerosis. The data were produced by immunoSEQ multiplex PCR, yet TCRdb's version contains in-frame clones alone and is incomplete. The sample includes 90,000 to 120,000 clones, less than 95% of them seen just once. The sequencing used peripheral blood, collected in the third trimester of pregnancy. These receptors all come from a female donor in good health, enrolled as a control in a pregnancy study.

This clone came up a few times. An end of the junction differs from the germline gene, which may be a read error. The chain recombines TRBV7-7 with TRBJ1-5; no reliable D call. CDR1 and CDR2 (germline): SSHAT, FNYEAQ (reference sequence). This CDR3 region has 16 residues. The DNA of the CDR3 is TGTGCTAGCAGCCAAGGTCCGGGATGGAGCAATCAGCCCCAGCATTTT. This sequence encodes CASSQGPGWSNQPQHF.

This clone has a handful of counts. Written as DNA, the CDR3 is TGCGCCAGCAGCCAAGGCCCCAGGGCGAACACTGAAGCTTTCTTT. Amino acid sequence: CASSQGPRANTEAFF. The chain recombines TRBV4-3 with TRBJ1-1; D might be TRBD1 (5 bases). The CDR3 runs to 15 residues. V gave up 1 base and J gave up 1 base, with 10 bases separating them. Looked up from germline, CDR1 is LGHNA and CDR2 is YSLEER.

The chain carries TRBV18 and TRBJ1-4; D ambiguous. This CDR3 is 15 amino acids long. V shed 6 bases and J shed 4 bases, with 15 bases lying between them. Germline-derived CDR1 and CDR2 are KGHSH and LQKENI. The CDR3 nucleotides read TGTGCCAGCTCGACAAAGACGGGAGGTAATGAAAAACTGTTTTTT. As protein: CASSTKTGGNEKLFF.

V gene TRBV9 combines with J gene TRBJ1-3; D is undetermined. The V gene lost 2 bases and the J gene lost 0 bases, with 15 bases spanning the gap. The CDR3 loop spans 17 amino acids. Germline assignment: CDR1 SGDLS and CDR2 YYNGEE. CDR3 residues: CASSVHPPGSSGNTIYF. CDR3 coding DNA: TGTGCCAGCAGCGTTCACCCCCCCGGGAGCTCTGGAAACACCATATATTTT. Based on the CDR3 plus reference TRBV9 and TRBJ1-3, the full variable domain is DSGVTQTPKHLITATGQRVTLRCSPRSGDLSVYWYQQSLDQGLQFLIQYYNGEERAKGNILERFSAQQFPDLHSELNLSSLELGDSALYFCASSVHPPGSSGNTIYFGEGSWLTVV.

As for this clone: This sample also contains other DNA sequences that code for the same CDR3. In DNA, the CDR3 is TGTGCCAGCAGCACCCGACTAGCGGGGGGGTCAGATACGCAGTATTTT. This codes for CASSTRLAGGSDTQYF. The chain combines TRBV7-2 with TRBJ2-3, with 14 nucleotides matching TRBD2. CDR1 is SGHTA, CDR2 FQGNSA, per germline. V was pared by 5 bases and J by 4 bases, with 5 bases of the junction left unmatched. This CDR3 comprises 16 residues.

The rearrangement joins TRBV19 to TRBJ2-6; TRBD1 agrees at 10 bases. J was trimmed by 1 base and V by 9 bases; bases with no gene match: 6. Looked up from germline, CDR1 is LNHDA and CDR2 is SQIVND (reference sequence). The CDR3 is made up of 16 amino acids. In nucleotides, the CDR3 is TGTGCCAGCGCAGCGGACAGGGGGTCTGGGGCCAACGTCCTGACTTTC. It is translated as CASAADRGSGANVLTF.

CDR3 protein: CASSSATDKGLGETQYF. Here the CDR3 DNA reads TGTGCCAGCAGTTCCGCCACCGATAAGGGGCTCGGGGAGACCCAGTACTTC. This chain joins TRBV27 and TRBJ2-5, with D possibly being TRBD1 (5 bases). Germline V gives CDR1 MNHEY, CDR2 SMNVEV (reference sequence). There are 17 residues in the CDR3. V lost 4 bases and J 5 bases, leaving 23 bases between the germline ends.

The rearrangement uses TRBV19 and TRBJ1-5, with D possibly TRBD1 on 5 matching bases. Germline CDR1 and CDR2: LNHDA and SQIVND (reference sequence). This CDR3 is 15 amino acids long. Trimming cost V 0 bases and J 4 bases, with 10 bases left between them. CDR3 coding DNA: TGTGCCAGTAGTATAGACCCCCGACAGAATCAGCCCCAGCATTTT. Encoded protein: CASSIDPRQNQPQHF.

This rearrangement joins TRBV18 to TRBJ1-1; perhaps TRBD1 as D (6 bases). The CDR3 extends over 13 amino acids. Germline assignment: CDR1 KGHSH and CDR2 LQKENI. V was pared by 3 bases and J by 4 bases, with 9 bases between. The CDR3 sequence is CASSPTGTTEAFF. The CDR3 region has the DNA TGTGCCAGCTCACCCACAGGGACCACTGAAGCTTTCTTT. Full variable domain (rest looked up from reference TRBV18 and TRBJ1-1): NAGVMQNPRHLVRRRGQEARLRCSPMKGHSHVYWYRQLPEEGLKFMVYLQKENIIDESGMPKERFSAEFPKEGPSILRIQQVVRGDSAAYFCASSPTGTTEAFFGQGTRLTVV.

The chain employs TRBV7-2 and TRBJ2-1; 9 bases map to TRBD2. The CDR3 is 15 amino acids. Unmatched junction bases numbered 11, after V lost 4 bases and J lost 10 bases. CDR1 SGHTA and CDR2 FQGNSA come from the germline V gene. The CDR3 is CASSWVTGTSREQFF. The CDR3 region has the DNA TGTGCCAGCAGCTGGGTAACCGGGACTAGCAGAGAGCAGTTCTTC.

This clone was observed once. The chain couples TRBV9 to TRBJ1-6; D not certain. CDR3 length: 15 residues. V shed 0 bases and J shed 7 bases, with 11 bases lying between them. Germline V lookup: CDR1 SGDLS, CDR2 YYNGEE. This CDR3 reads CASSVGGGGNSPLHF. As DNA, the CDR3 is TGTGCCAGCAGCGTAGGAGGTGGTGGGAATTCACCCCTCCACTTT.

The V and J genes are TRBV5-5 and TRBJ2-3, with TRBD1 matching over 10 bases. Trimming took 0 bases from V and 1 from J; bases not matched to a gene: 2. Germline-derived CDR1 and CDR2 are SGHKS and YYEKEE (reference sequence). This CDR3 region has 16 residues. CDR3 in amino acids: CASSLGQGAGTDTQYF. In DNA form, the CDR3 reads TGTGCCAGCAGCTTGGGACAGGGGGCTGGCACAGATACGCAGTATTTT. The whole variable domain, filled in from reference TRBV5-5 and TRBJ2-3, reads DAGVTQSPTHLIKTRGQQVTLRCSPISGHKSVSWYQQVLGQGPQFIFQYYEKEERGRGNFPDRFSARQFPNYSSELNVNALLLGDSALYLCASSLGQGAGTDTQYFGPGTRLTVL.

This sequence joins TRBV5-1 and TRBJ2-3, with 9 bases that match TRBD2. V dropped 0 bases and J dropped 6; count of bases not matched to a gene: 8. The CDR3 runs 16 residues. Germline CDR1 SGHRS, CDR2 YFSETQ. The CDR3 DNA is TGCGCCAGCAGCTTGGCCGGAGCGGGGGGCGTCGATACGCAGTATTTT. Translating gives CASSLAGAGGVDTQYF.

This CDR3 reads CASSSKTGYSGNTIYF. The DNA of the CDR3 is TGTGCCAGCAGTTCCAAAACAGGGTACTCTGGAAACACCATATATTTT. The rearrangement uses TRBV6-5 and TRBJ1-3; TRBD1 is a possible D gene (6 bases). V lost 4 bases, J lost 0 bases, and 13 bases lay in between. The germline V gene encodes CDR1 MNHEY and CDR2 SVGAGI. The CDR3 contains 16 residues.

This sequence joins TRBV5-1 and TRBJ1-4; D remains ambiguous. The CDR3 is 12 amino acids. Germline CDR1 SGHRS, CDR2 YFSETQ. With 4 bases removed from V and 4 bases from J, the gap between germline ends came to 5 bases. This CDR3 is CASSEDNEKLFF. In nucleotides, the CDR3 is TGCGCCAGCAGCGAGGATAATGAAAAACTGTTTTTT. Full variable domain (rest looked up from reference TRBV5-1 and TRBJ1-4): KAGVTQTPRYLIKTRGQQVTLSCSPISGHRSVSWYQQTPGQGLQFLFEYFSETQRNKGNFPGRFSGRQFSNSRSEMNVSTLELGDSALYLCASSEDNEKLFFGSGTQLSVL.

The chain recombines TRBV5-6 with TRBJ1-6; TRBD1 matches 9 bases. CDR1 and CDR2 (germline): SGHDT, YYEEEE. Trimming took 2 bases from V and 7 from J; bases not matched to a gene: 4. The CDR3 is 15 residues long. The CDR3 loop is CASSLYRGRNSPLHF. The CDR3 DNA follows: TGTGCCAGCAGCTTATACAGGGGGCGAAATTCACCCCTCCACTTT.

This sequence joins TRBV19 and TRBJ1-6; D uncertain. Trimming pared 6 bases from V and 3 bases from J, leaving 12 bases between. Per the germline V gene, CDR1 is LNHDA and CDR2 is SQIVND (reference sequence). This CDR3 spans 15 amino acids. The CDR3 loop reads CASRPAENYNSPLHF. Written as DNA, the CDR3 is TGTGCCAGTAGGCCGGCGGAGAACTATAATTCACCCCTCCACTTT.

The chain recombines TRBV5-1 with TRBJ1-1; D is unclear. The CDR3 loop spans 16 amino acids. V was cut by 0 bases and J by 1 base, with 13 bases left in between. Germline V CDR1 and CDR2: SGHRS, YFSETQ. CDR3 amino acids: CASSLGPLGPNTEAFF. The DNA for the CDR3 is TGCGCCAGCAGCTTGGGGCCTCTGGGCCCGAACACTGAAGCTTTCTTT.

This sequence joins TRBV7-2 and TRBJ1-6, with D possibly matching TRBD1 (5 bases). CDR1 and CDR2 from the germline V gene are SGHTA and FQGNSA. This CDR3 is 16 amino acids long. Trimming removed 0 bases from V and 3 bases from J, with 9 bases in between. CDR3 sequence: CASSLAGGNYNSPLHF. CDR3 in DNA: TGTGCCAGCAGCTTAGCGGGGGGGAACTATAATTCACCCCTCCACTTT.

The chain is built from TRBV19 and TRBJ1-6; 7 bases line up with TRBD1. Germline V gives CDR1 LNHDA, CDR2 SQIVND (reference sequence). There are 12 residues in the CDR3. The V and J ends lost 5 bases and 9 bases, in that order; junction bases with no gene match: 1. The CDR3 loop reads CASSYRGSPLHF. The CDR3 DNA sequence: TGTGCCAGTAGTTACAGGGGTTCACCCCTCCACTTT.